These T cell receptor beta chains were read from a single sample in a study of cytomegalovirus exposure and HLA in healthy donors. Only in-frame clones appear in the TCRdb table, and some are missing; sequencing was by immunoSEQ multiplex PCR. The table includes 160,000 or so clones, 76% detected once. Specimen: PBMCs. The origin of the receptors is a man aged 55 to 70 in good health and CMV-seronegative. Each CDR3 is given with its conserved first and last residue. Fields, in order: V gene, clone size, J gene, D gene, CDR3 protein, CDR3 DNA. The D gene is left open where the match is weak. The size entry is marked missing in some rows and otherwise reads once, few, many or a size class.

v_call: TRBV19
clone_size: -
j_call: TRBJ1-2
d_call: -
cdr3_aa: CASSTGGRIGYTF
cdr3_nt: TGTGCCAGTAGTACCGGGGGGCGGATTGGCTACACCTTC

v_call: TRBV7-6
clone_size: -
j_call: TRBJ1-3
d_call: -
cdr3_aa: CASSPRGASIGNTIYF
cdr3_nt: TGTGCCAGCAGTCCCCGGGGGGCGAGCATCGGAAACACCATATATTTT

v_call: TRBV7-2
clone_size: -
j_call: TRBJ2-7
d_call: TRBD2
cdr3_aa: CASSSTSGPNEQYF
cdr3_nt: TGTGCCAGCAGCTCGACTAGCGGGCCTAACGAGCAGTACTTC

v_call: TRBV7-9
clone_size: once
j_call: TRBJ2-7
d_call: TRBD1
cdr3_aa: CASSLGTGNYEQYF
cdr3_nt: TGTGCCAGCAGCTTAGGGACAGGGAACTACGAGCAGTACTTC

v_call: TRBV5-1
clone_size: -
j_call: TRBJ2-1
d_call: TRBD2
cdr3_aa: CASSLFLGGVDEQFF
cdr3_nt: TGCGCCAGCAGCTTGTTTCTCGGGGGGGTGGATGAGCAGTTCTTC

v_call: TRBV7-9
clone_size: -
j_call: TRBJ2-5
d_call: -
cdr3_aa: CASSFSLGGGTETQYF
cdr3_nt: TGTGCCAGCAGCTTCAGTCTGGGAGGGGGGACAGAGACCCAGTACTTC

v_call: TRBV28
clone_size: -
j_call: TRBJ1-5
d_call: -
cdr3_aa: CASSSQGTGNQPQHF
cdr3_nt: TGTGCCAGCAGTTCACAGGGTACGGGCAATCAGCCCCAGCATTTT

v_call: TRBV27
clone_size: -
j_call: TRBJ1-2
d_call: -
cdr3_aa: CASRSAGHPYGYTF
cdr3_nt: TGTGCCAGCCGCTCGGCTGGACACCCCTATGGCTACACCTTC

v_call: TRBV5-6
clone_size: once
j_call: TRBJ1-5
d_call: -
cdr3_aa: CASSLAMGRDNQPQHF
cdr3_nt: TGTGCCAGCAGCTTGGCAATGGGGCGCGACAATCAGCCCCAGCATTTT

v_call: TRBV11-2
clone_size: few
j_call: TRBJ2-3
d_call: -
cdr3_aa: CASSLAGTDTQYF
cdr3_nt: TGTGCCAGCAGCTTAGCCGGCACAGATACGCAGTATTTT

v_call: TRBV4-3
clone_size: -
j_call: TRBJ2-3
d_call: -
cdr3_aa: CASSQGTSKATDTQYF
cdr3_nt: TGCGCCAGCAGCCAAGGAACTAGCAAGGCCACAGATACGCAGTATTTT

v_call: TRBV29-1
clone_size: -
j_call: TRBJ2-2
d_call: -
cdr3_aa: CSVETGHSNTGELFF
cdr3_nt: TGCAGCGTTGAAACCGGACATTCGAACACCGGGGAGCTGTTTTTT

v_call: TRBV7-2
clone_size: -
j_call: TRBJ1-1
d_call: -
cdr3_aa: CASSLFPEGSEAFF
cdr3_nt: TGTGCCAGCAGCTTATTCCCGGAGGGGTCTGAAGCTTTCTTT

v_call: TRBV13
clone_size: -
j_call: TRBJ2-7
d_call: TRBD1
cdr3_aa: CASSSRTGIYEQYF
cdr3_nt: TGTGCCAGCAGTTCAAGGACAGGGATCTACGAGCAGTACTTC

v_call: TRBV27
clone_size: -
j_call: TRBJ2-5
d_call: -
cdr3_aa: CASSLGTLGGETQYF
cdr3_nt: TGTGCCAGCAGTCTCGGGACATTGGGAGGGGAGACCCAGTACTTC

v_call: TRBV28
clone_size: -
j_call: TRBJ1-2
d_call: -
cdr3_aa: CASSLPGHPNYGYTF
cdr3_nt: TGTGCCAGCAGTTTACCCGGTCACCCCAACTATGGCTACACCTTC

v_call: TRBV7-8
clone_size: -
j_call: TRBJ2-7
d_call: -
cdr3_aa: CASSFFSNEQYF
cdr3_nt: TGTGCCAGCAGCTTCTTTAGTAACGAGCAGTACTTC

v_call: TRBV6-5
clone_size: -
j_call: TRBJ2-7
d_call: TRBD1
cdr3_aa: CASSTPGRGLYEQYF
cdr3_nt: TGTGCCAGCAGTACCCCCGGCAGGGGGCTATACGAGCAGTACTTC

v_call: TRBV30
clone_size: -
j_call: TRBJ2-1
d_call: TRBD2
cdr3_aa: CARAGVGPNEQFF
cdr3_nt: TGTGCCAGGGCGGGAGTAGGGCCCAATGAGCAGTTCTTC

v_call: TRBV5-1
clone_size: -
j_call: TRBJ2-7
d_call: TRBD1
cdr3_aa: CASSLTGTGNEQYF
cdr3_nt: TGCGCCAGCAGCTTGACCGGGACAGGGAACGAGCAGTACTTC

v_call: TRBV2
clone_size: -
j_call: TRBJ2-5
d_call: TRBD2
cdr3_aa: CASSVIRTSAETQYF
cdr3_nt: TGTGCCAGCAGTGTCATCCGGACTAGCGCAGAGACCCAGTACTTC

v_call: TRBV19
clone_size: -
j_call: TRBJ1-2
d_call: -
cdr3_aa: CASSISRALTF
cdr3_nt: TGTGCCAGTAGTATAAGCAGGGCGCTCACCTTC

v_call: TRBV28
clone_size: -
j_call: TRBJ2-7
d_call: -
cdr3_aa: CASSLVRQEQYF
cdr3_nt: TGTGCCAGCAGTTTAGTGCGACAGGAGCAGTACTTC

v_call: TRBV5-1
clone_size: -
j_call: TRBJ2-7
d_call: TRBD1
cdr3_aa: CASSLGGTGLFYEQYF
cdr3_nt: TGCGCCAGCAGCTTGGGTGGGACAGGGTTATTCTACGAGCAGTACTTC

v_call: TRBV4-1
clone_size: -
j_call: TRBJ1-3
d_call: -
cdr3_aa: CASMGHAEPRARLSGNTIYF
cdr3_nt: TGCGCCAGCATGGGTCACGCCGAGCCGAGGGCCCGTCTCTCTGGAAACACCATATATTTT

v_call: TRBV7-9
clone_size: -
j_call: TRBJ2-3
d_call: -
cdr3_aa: CASSLALASTDTQYF
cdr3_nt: TGTGCCAGCAGCTTAGCCCTAGCTAGCACAGATACGCAGTATTTT

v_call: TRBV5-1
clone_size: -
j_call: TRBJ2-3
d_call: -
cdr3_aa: CASSLVEGAITRGTQYF
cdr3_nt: TGCGCCAGCAGCTTAGTGGAGGGGGCGATAACGCGTGGTACGCAGTATTTT

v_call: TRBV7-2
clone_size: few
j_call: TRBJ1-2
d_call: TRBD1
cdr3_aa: CASSVGQNYGYTF
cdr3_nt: TGTGCCAGCAGCGTGGGACAGAACTATGGCTACACCTTC

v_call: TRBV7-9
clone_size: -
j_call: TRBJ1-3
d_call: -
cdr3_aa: CSSSLVENISGNTIYF
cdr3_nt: TGTTCCAGCAGCTTAGTGGAGAACATCTCTGGAAACACCATATATTTT

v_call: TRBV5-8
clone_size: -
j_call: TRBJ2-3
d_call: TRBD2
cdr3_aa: CASSFSGRAADTQYF
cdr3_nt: TGTGCCAGCAGCTTCTCCGGGAGGGCAGCAGATACGCAGTATTTT

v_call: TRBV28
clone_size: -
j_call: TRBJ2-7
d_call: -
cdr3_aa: CASRWAGMSYEQYF
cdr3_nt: TGTGCCAGCAGATGGGCAGGCATGTCCTACGAGCAGTACTTC

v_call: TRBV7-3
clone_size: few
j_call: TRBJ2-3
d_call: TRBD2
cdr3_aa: CASSTFGGDTQYF
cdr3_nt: TGTGCCAGCAGCACATTCGGGGGGGATACGCAGTATTTT

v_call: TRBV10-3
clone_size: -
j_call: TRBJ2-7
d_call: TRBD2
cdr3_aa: CAISPLASGSGYEQYF
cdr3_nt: TGTGCCATCAGTCCCCTGGCTAGCGGGTCTGGCTACGAGCAGTACTTC

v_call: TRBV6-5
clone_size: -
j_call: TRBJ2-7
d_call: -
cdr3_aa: CASSYSSRYEQYF
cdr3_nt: TGTGCCAGCTCCTATTCTAGTAGATACGAGCAGTACTTC

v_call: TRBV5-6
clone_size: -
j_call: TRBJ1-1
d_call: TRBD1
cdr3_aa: CASSLQGANTEAFF
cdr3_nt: TGTGCCAGCAGCTTACAGGGGGCGAACACTGAAGCTTTCTTT

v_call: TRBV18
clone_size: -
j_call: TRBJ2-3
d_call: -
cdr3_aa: CASSPGSTDTQYF
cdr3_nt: TGTGCCAGCTCACCAGGCAGCACAGATACGCAGTATTTT

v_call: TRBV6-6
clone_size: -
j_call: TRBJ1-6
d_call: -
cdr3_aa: CASSRQDSSYNSPLHF
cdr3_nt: TGTGCCAGCAGTCGACAGGACAGCTCCTATAATTCACCCCTCCACTTT

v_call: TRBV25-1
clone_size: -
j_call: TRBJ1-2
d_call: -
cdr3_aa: CASSRPGSNYGYTF
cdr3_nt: TGTGCCAGCAGCCGACCAGGGTCTAACTATGGCTACACCTTC

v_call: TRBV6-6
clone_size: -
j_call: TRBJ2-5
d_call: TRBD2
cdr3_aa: CASSRPQRGGDISQYF
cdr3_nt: TGTGCCAGCAGCCGCCCCCAGCGGGGGGGCGATATTTCCCAGTACTTC

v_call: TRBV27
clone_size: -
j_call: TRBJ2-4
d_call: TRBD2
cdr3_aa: CASKSGGETNIQYF
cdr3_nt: TGTGCCAGCAAGTCCGGGGGGGAGACAAACATTCAGTACTTC

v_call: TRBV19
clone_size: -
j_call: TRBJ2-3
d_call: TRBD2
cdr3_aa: CASGAGGPPDTQYF
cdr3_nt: TGTGCCAGCGGAGCGGGGGGGCCCCCAGATACGCAGTATTTT

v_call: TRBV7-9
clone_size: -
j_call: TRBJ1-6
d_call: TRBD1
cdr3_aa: CASSFGDSNSPLHF
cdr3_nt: TGTGCCAGCAGCTTTGGGGACAGTAATTCACCCCTCCACTTT

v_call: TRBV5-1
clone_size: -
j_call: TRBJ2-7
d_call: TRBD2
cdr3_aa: CASSWGTSAITPYEQYF
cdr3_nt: TGCGCCAGCAGCTGGGGGACTAGCGCAATAACCCCCTACGAGCAGTACTTC

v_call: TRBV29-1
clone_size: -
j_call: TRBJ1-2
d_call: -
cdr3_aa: CSVSLNYGYTF
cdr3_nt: TGCAGCGTTAGCCTGAACTATGGCTACACCTTC

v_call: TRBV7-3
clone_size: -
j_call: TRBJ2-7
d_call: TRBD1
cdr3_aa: CASSYPGTGPSYEQYF
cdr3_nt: TGTGCCAGCAGCTACCCCGGGACAGGACCTTCCTACGAGCAGTACTTC